This T cell receptor beta chain was identified during a study of T cell changes during pregnancy in multiple sclerosis. The CDR3 spans 13 residues. Losses at the gene ends were 10 bases for V and 2 bases for J; bases not matched to a gene: 6. CDR1 and CDR2 from the germline V gene are MNHNS and SASEGT. TCRdb's table, derived via immunoSEQ multiplex PCR, lists solely in-frame clones and lacks some. The table shows 35,000 to 45,000 clones, with around nine tenths occurring only once. This chain uses TRBV6-1 with TRBJ2-7, with 9 bases that match TRBD1. The TCR was taken from a female donor with multiple sclerosis, enrolled in a pregnancy study. The input for sequencing was CD8+ T cells from peripheral blood mononuclear cells, taken before pregnancy. CDR3: CAIPGQGTYEQYF. For the CDR3, the DNA is TGTGCCATCCCGGGACAGGGTACCTACGAGCAGTACTTC.